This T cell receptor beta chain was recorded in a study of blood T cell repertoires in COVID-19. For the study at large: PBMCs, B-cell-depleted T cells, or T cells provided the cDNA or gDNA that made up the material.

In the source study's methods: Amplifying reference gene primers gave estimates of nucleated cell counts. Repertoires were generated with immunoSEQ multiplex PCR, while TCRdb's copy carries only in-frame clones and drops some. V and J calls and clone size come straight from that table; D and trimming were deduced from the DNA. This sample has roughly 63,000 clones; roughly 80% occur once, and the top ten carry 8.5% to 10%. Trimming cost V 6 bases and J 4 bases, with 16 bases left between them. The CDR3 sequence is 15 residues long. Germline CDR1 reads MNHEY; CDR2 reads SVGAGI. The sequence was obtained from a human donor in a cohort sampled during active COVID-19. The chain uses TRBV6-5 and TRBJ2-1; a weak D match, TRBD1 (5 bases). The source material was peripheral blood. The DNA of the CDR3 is TGTGCCAGCAGCCTCGACAGATACCCATACAATGAGCAGTTCTTC. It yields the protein CASSLDRYPYNEQFF.